The clone carrying this TCR beta chain was observed many times. This sample is drawn from a study of metastatic and nonmetastatic thyroid tumors. Thyroid surgery was performed in patients who had received no treatment beforehand. From the PCR reads, TCRdb re-called clones with MiXCR. The sample gives 84,000 or so clones, 8% to 9.5% of which show up once; 8% to 10% is in the top ten. The sequenced sample was blood. The sequence came from a female donor with papillary thyroid cancer or a benign thyroid nodule (not recorded which). Some clones in this sample may be carry-over from other donors' samples.

This chain's CDR3 is CAWSPDGDHEKLFF. As DNA, the CDR3 is TGTGCCTGGAGTCCGGACGGAGACCATGAAAAACTGTTTTTT. The chain joins TRBV30 to TRBJ1-4; unclear D gene. Germline CDR1 reads GTSNPN; CDR2 reads SVGIG (reference sequence). This CDR3 is 14 amino acids long. Trimming stripped 2 bases from V and 6 bases from J, with 13 bases between.